The source of this T cell receptor (beta chain) is a study of monozygotic twins with inflammatory bowel disease. Whole-study findings and limits: There was no way to distinguish the different T cell subtypes. Compared with healthy twins, IBD patients shared fewer clonotypes with others, especially with disease activity.

Remarks on this clonotype: Antigen: not known.

Blood samples measuring around 2.4 ml were taken per donor. For both chains, the TCRalpha and TCRbeta cDNA went through two nested PCRs of approximately 16 and 10 cycles. TCRdb reworked the 5' RACE reads into one entry per CDR3 protein, no DNA. The sample totals 440,000 or so distinct CDR3 sequences. The CDR3 has 15 amino acids. The chain employs TRBV12-3 or TRBV12-4 and TRBJ2-7; as DNA is missing, the TRBD1 call by TCRdb cannot be tested. The origin of this receptor is a human donor with ulcerative colitis or Crohn's disease, or a healthy co-twin of an affected twin (not recorded which). Sequenced input: blood. CDR3 sequence reads: CASSFTPGILGEQYF.